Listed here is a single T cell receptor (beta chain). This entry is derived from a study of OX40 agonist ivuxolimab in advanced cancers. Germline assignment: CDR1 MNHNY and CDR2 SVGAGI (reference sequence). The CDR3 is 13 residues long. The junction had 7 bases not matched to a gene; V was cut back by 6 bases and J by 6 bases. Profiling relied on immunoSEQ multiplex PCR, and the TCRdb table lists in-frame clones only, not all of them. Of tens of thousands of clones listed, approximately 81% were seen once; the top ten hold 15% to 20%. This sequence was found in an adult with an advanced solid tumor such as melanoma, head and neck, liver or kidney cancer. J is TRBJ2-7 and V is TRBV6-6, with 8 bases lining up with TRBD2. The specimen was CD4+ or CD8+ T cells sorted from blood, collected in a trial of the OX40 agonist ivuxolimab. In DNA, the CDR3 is TGTGCCAGCAGCCAGGTGCGGGAGGTCGAGCAGTACTTC. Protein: CASSQVREVEQYF.